The next 9 T cell receptor beta chains were all read from a single sample in a study of CD8 T cells in ankylosing spondylitis. Via MiXCR, TCRdb re-called the 5' RACE reads, giving one row per CDR3 protein. This sample has roughly 190,000 distinct CDR3 sequences, with roughly 13% found just once. Sequenced: blood, either unsorted or a sorted T cell fraction (not recorded which). These receptors came from a male donor with ankylosing spondylitis or in good health (not recorded which).

This clonotype was recorded a few times. The chain uses TRBV3-1 and TRBJ2-5; maybe TRBD1 (5 bases). Trimming took off 0 bases at V and 0 bases at J, with 11 bases between the two ends. The germline V gene has CDR1 LGHDT and CDR2 YNNKEL (reference sequence). The length of the CDR3 is 16 residues. The CDR3 DNA sequence: TGTGCCAGCAGCCAAGAAGGGAAGGGGTACCAAGAGACCCAGTACTTC. As protein: CASSQEGKGYQETQYF.

CDR3 amino acids: CASSRQLALLNTEAFF. In DNA form, the CDR3 reads TGTGCCAGCAGTCGACAGTTGGCCCTACTGAACACTGAAGCTTTCTTT. The chain employs TRBV27 and TRBJ1-1; the D gene is possibly TRBD1 (5 bases). The CDR3 consists of 16 residues. The V end was cut by 5 bases, the J end by 0 bases, with 16 bases between. CDR1 and CDR2 (germline): MNHEY, SMNVEV (reference sequence).

V is TRBV4-2 and J is TRBJ2-7; 7 nucleotides line up with TRBD1. CDR3 size: 15 residues. Germline V lookup: CDR1 LGHNA, CDR2 YNFKEQ. Trimming took 0 bases from V and 4 from J; bases not matched to a gene: 6. The DNA of the CDR3 is TGTGCCAGCAGCCAAGAGACAACAGGGGCGTACGAGCAGTACTTC. Translating gives CASSQETTGAYEQYF.

This clonotype was seen a few times. The chain couples TRBV5-5 to TRBJ1-5; possible D gene TRBD1, 5 bases. From germline, CDR1 is SGHKS and CDR2 YYEKEE (reference sequence). This CDR3 has 15 residues. V shed 4 bases and J shed 3 bases, with 14 bases lying between them. The CDR3 protein is CASSRGREANQPQHF. CDR3 nucleotide sequence: TGTGCCAGCAGCCGAGGCAGGGAGGCCAATCAGCCCCAGCATTTT.

This rearrangement joins TRBV6-4 to TRBJ2-7, with 7 bases lining up with TRBD2. The CDR3 consists of 15 residues. CDR1 and CDR2 from the germline V gene are MRHNA and SNTAGT. The trim removed 3 bases at V and 1 base at J, leaving 6 bases unmatched. CDR3 in amino acids: CASSEGAGRSYEQYF. Here the CDR3 DNA reads TGTGCCAGCAGTGAGGGAGCGGGAAGGTCCTACGAGCAGTACTTC.

The rearrangement joins TRBV2 to TRBJ2-7, with a weak D call TRBD2 (5 bases). The CDR3 has 14 residues. Trimming removed 1 base at V and 2 bases at J, with 9 bases between. Per germline, CDR1 SNHLY and CDR2 FYNNEI. CDR3 DNA sequence: TGTGCCAGCAGTGAAGGAGGGAGCGCCTACGAGCAGTACTTC. This translates into CASSEGGSAYEQYF.

This clonotype occurred many times. The chain joins TRBV28 to TRBJ2-7; tentative D call: TRBD2 (5 bases). CDR1 and CDR2 from the germline V gene are MDHEN and SYDVKM. V was pared by 5 bases and J by 3 bases, with 14 bases between. The CDR3 extends over 14 amino acids. The DNA of the CDR3 is TGTGCCAGCAGTCCCCAGGCGGGCCGCTACGAGCAGTACTTC. Residues: CASSPQAGRYEQYF.

This sequence joins TRBV3-1 and TRBJ2-1, with D possibly called TRBD1 or TRBD2 (6 bases each). Germline assignment: CDR1 LGHDT and CDR2 YNNKEL (reference sequence). The CDR3 runs 15 residues. V was trimmed by 3 bases and J by 6 bases, leaving 15 bases between them. CDR3 in amino acids: CASSHGGGASNEQFF. CDR3 DNA: TGTGCCAGCAGCCATGGAGGGGGAGCGTCCAATGAGCAGTTCTTC.

The chain couples TRBV20-1 to TRBJ1-4, with D perhaps matching TRBD1 (6 bases). CDR3 length: 16 amino acids. Germline V gives CDR1 DFQATT, CDR2 SNEGSKA (reference sequence). V shed 3 bases and J shed 8 bases, with 22 bases lying between them. CDR3 amino acids: CSASSPEQGLLEKLFF. The CDR3 DNA reads as TGCAGTGCTAGTTCCCCGGAACAGGGTCTTCTAGAAAAACTGTTTTTT.